This TCR beta chain was identified in a study of OX40 agonist ivuxolimab in advanced cancers. Study information: Ivuxolimab, an antibody that agonizes OX40 (CD134), was administered to the patients. Study-wide results and limits: More expanded clones were found, on average, in CD8+ than in CD4+ T cells. CD4+ and CD8+ blood T cells expanded clonally by week 6 at 0.1 to 3.0 mg/kg.

The germline V and J ends were trimmed by 2 bases and 6 bases, with 15 bases remaining between them. The V gene's germline CDR1 is SGHDT and CDR2 YYEEEE. The CDR3 runs to 15 residues. This table comes from immunoSEQ multiplex PCR, and its TCRdb copy is limited to in-frame clones, with some not included. The table includes 65,000 to 95,000 clones, over 85% detected once. As concerns this clone: Its matching antigen is unknown.

The sequence was obtained from an adult with an advanced solid tumor such as melanoma, head and neck, liver or kidney cancer. This chain uses TRBV5-6 with TRBJ2-1; D is uncertain. Sequencing was performed on CD4+ or CD8+ T cells sorted from blood, taken in a trial of the OX40 agonist ivuxolimab. The CDR3 loop reads CASSFKGKSINEQFF. For the CDR3, the DNA is TGTGCCAGCAGCTTCAAAGGGAAATCCATCAATGAGCAGTTCTTC.